This entry describes one TCR beta chain. Within the sample, other DNA sequences also encode this same CDR3. This table comes from immunoSEQ multiplex PCR, and its TCRdb copy is limited to in-frame clones, with some not included. Among about 190,000 clones listed, around 85% were seen once. This specimen comes from a study of blood T cell repertoires in COVID-19. Study summary: Samples taken during acute and convalescent COVID-19 were collected in the United States, Italy and Spain. T cells, B-cell-depleted T cells, or PBMCs provided the cDNA or gDNA that served as material.

Trimming removed 3 bases from V and 4 bases from J; junction bases left unmatched: 5. CDR3 length equals 14 residues. Germline V gene data show CDR1 as MDHEN and CDR2 as SYDVKM. Sequenced input: peripheral blood. The gene calls are TRBV28 and TRBJ2-7; 8 bases map to TRBD1. This sequence originates from a woman between 45 and 60 years old with acute or convalescent COVID-19. The CDR3 sequence is CASSFRTGRYEQYF. The CDR3 region has the DNA TGTGCCAGCAGTTTTAGGACAGGGAGGTACGAGCAGTACTTC.